This TCR beta chain was documented in a study of cytomegalovirus exposure and HLA in healthy donors. Broader study findings: In a later analysis, at a false discovery rate of 0.05, 16,951 TCR beta sequences were associated with HLA alleles. Per a later analysis, HLA-associated TCR beta chains showed more clonal expansion than other, equally common TCR beta chains. In a later analysis, parvovirus B19, influenza, CMV and Epstein-Barr virus appeared linked to several top co-occurrence clusters.

As for the donors, each was a healthy bone marrow donor. This clone was counted between two and nine times. Its specificity is not known. PCR employed 60 Vbeta and 13 Jbeta primers. Some clones are missing from TCRdb's copy, which holds only in-frame ones; the method was immunoSEQ multiplex PCR. The profile shows 150,000 or so clones, around three quarters of them singletons. The CDR3 covers 15 residues. From germline, CDR1 is MDHEN and CDR2 SYDVKM. The junction had 5 bases not matched to a gene; V was cut back by 2 bases and J by 2 bases. The receptor was isolated from a woman aged 60-75 years in good health and CMV-seropositive. Sequenced input: PBMCs. J is TRBJ2-7 and V is TRBV28; 8 bases are shared with TRBD1. The CDR3: CASSLDLTGAYEQYF. The CDR3 region has the DNA TGTGCCAGCAGTTTAGACTTGACAGGGGCCTACGAGCAGTACTTC. The full variable domain, rest sourced from reference TRBV28 and TRBJ2-7, is DVKVTQSSRYLVKRTGEKVFLECVQDMDHENMFWYRQDPGLGLRLIYFSYDVKMKEKGDIPEGYSVSREKKERFSLILESASTNQTSMYLCASSLDLTGAYEQYFGPGTRLTVT.